The clone carrying this T cell receptor beta chain showed up many times. This CDR3 contains 15 residues. Germline lookup yields CDR1 LGHNA and CDR2 YNFKEQ. V trimming: 3 bases; J trimming: 5 bases; junction bases outside the gene matches: 6. Via MiXCR, TCRdb re-called the 5' RACE reads, giving one row per CDR3 protein. Here the sample spans 20,000 to 25,000 distinct CDR3 sequences, over 6% being singletons. This sample stems from a study of spatial heterogeneity in lung cancer. Time point given: sample taken at primary tumor resection. The authors sequenced whole RNA from tumor, nontumor lung or frozen PBMC without sorting.

V and J are TRBV4-2 and TRBJ1-2, with 10 positions matching TRBD1. The clonotype comes from a male donor with early-stage non-small cell lung cancer. The sequences come from PBMCs, collected at surgery. The chain's CDR3 is CASSQGTGEVYGYTF. In DNA form, the CDR3 reads TGTGCCAGCAGCCAGGGGACAGGGGAAGTTTATGGCTACACCTTC.